This T cell receptor beta chain came from a study of long-term antiretroviral therapy in people with HIV. At the survey level, the v3.0 immunoSEQ assay was run. Generated by immunoSEQ multiplex PCR, the TCRdb table keeps only in-frame clones and is missing some. The table records about 21,000 clones, about 80% of them present only once. Germline V gene sequence: CDR1 SGHVS, CDR2 FQNEAQ. V dropped 5 bases and J dropped 3 bases, with 11 bases sitting between them. The CDR3 is made up of 14 amino acids. The source of this sequence is a woman aged 40 to 55 with HIV. The starting material was unsorted PBMCs, obtained 4.1 years after starting antiretroviral therapy. The chain recombines TRBV7-8 with TRBJ1-5; a possible D gene is TRBD1 (5 bases). Written as DNA, the CDR3 is TGTGCCAGCAGCGCAGACAGATACAATCAGCCCCAGCATTTT. As protein: CASSADRYNQPQHF.